The 3 T cell receptor beta chains listed next were all sequenced from one sample in a study of graft-versus-host responses after intestinal transplantation. Sequencing was performed with immunoSEQ multiplex PCR; in TCRdb, only in-frame clones are kept and a portion is missing. The table shows about 40,000 clones, with roughly 90% occurring only once. The sample was PBMCs, taken about 270 days after transplant. The receptors originated from a human patient who received an intestinal transplant, so some T cells may come from the graft donor.

The gene calls are TRBV6-6 and TRBJ2-3; D remains ambiguous. Germline V lookup: CDR1 MNHNY, CDR2 SVGAGI (reference sequence). The CDR3 runs 12 residues. Trimming stripped 4 bases from V and 0 bases from J, with 2 bases between. The CDR3 protein is CASSLSTDTQYF. The CDR3, as DNA: TGTGCCAGCAGTTTGAGCACAGATACGCAGTATTTT.

The rearrangement joins TRBV5-6 to TRBJ2-7; D unresolved. The CDR3 has 13 amino acids. V shed 4 bases and J shed 3 bases, with 11 bases lying between them. Germline CDR1 reads SGHDT; CDR2 reads YYEEEE. This CDR3 is CASSHDRLYEQYF. In DNA, the CDR3 is TGTGCCAGCAGCCACGATCGTCTCTACGAGCAGTACTTC.

CDR3 region: CASSHRDSGAGDTQYF. CDR3 bases: TGCGCCAGCAGCCATAGGGACTCGGGGGCGGGGGATACGCAGTATTTT. This chain uses TRBV4-1 with TRBJ2-3; the D call may be TRBD1 or TRBD2 (6 bases each). V was shortened by 3 bases and J by 6 bases, with 19 bases between the two germline ends. In germline, CDR1 is MGHRA, CDR2 YSYEKL. The CDR3 extends over 16 amino acids.